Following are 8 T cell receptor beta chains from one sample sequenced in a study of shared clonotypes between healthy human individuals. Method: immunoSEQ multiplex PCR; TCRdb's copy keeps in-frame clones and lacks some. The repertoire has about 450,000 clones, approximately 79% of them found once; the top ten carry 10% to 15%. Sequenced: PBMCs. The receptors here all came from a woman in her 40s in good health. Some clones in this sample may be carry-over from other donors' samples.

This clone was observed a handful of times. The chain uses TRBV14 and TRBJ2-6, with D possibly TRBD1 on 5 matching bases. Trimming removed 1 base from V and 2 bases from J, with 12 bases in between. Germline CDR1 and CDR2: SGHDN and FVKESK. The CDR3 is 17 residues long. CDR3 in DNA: TGTGCCAGCAGCCAAGCCGAGATACAGGCTGGGGCCAACGTCCTGACTTTC. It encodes CASSQAEIQAGANVLTF.

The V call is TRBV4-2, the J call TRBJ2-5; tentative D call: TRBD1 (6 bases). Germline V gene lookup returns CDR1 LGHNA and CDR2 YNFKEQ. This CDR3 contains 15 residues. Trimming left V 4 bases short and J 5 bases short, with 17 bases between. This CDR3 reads CASSRRGPGSETQYF. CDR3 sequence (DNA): TGTGCCAGCAGCCGCAGGGGTCCAGGGTCCGAGACCCAGTACTTC.

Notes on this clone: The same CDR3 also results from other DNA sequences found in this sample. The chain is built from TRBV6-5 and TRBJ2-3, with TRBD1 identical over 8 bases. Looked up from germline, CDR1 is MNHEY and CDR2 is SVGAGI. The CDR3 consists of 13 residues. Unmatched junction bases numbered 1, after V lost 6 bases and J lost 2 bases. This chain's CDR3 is CASRDRVTDTQYF. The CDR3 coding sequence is TGTGCCAGCAGGGACAGGGTCACAGATACGCAGTATTTT.

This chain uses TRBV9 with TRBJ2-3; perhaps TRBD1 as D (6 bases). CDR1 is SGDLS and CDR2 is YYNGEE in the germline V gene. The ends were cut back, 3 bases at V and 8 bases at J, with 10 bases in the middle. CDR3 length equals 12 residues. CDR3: CASSAAGATQYF. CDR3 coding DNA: TGTGCCAGCAGCGCAGCAGGGGCTACGCAGTATTTT.

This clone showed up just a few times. CDR3 amino acids: CASSWGEGHTGELFF. The CDR3 region has the DNA TGTGCCAGCAGTTGGGGGGAGGGACACACCGGGGAGCTGTTTTTT. The V and J genes are TRBV6-6 and TRBJ2-2, with TRBD2 identical over 7 bases. V shed 4 bases and J 3 bases; nucleotides not matched to a gene: 5. The CDR3 loop spans 15 amino acids. CDR1 and CDR2 from the germline V gene are MNHNY and SVGAGI (reference sequence).

CDR3: CASSLRDGELFF. CDR3 nucleotide sequence: TGTGCCAGCAGCTTACGAGACGGGGAGCTGTTTTTT. The chain has TRBV7-6 and TRBJ2-2; D gene uncertain. Germline-derived CDR1 and CDR2 are SGHVS and FNYEAQ. The length of the CDR3 is 12 residues. The V end lost 2 bases, the J end lost 7 bases, and 5 bases lay between the germline ends.

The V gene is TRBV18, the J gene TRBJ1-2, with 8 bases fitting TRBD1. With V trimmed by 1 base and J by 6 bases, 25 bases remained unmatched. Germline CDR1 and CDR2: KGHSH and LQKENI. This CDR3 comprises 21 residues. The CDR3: CASSPLPPNTGRGLFSHGYTF. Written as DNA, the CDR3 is TGTGCCAGCTCACCACTCCCCCCCAACACCGGCAGGGGGCTATTTTCCCATGGCTACACCTTC.

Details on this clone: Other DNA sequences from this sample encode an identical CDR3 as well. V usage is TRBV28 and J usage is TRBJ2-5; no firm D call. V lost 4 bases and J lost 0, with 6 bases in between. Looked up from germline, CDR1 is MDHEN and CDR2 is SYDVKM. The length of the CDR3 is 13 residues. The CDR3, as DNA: TGTGCCAGCAGTTGGGCGTACCAAGAGACCCAGTACTTC. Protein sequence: CASSWAYQETQYF.